This T cell receptor (beta chain) is from a study of blood T cell repertoires in COVID-19. Turning to the study itself: Sources were T cells, B-cell-depleted T cells, or PBMCs; the material itself was cDNA or gDNA.

Methods used by the authors: Amplification from reference gene primers served as the basis for estimated nucleated cell counts. This table comes from immunoSEQ multiplex PCR, and its TCRdb copy is limited to in-frame clones, with some not included. V, J and clone size were drawn from that table, and D and trimming were deduced from the DNA. The repertoire holds roughly 300,000 clones, with 65% to 90% as singletons. Participants were placed into cohorts based on the clinical history they reported. V trimming: 5 bases; J trimming: 4 bases; junction bases outside the gene matches: 11. The CDR3 contains 15 residues. Germline V gene lookup returns CDR1 SEHNR and CDR2 FQNEAQ (reference sequence).

The chain carries TRBV7-9 and TRBJ2-7; 7 bases are a match to TRBD1. Source material: PBMCs or T cells enriched from blood (not recorded which). The clonotype originates from a man aged 25-45 years who had recovered from COVID-19. CDR3 in amino acids: CASSPDPRGTYEQYF. The CDR3 nucleotides read TGTGCCAGCAGCCCAGACCCCAGGGGGACATACGAGCAGTACTTC.